The 17 T cell receptor beta chains given below trace back to one sample, sequenced in a study of OX40 agonist ivuxolimab in advanced cancers. TCRdb's copy holds only in-frame clones and misses some; the assay was immunoSEQ multiplex PCR. The sample includes about 84,000 clones, roughly 82% of them seen just once. Sequenced here: CD4+ or CD8+ T cells sorted from blood, sampled in a trial of the OX40 agonist ivuxolimab. The receptors were gathered from an adult with an advanced solid tumor such as melanoma, head and neck, liver or kidney cancer.

V gene TRBV7-2 combines with J gene TRBJ2-2; the match to TRBD1 covers 9 bases. CDR3 size: 15 residues. The germline gives CDR1 SGHTA, CDR2 FQGNSA. V was pared by 5 bases and J by 4 bases, with 5 bases of the junction left unmatched. The CDR3 region has the DNA TGTGCCAGCAGCCCCTCGGGACAGGGCACCGGGGAGCTGTTTTTT. This encodes CASSPSGQGTGELFF.

A single count supports this clone. This rearrangement joins TRBV6-5 to TRBJ2-7; tentatively, D is TRBD2 (5 bases). Between the trimmed V and J ends, which lost 0 bases and 2 bases, there was a span of 8 bases. The length of the CDR3 is 14 residues. Germline-derived CDR1 and CDR2 are MNHEY and SVGAGI. In DNA, the CDR3 is TGTGCCAGCAGTTACTCGGCGGGTACCTACGAGCAGTACTTC. Its translation is CASSYSAGTYEQYF.

This clone was observed a few times. The V gene is TRBV30, the J gene TRBJ1-1, with D perhaps matching TRBD1 (5 bases). Germline V gene data show CDR1 as GTSNPN and CDR2 as SVGIG (reference sequence). This CDR3 contains 12 residues. The ends were cut back, 7 bases at V and 4 bases at J, with 13 bases in the middle. In nucleotides, the CDR3 is TGTGCCTACCTTGGGGGAGGCACTGAAGCTTTCTTT. This encodes CAYLGGGTEAFF.

The chain joins TRBV7-3 to TRBJ1-2; D perhaps matches TRBD1 (6 bases). With 5 bases removed from V and 8 bases from J, the gap between germline ends came to 18 bases. CDR1 and CDR2 (germline): SGHTA, FQGTGA. CDR3 length: 14 amino acids. The DNA for the CDR3 is TGTGCCAGCAGCCTGAACCCAGGGGAAGGGGGCTACACCTTC. It specifies CASSLNPGEGGYTF.

The chain employs TRBV10-3 and TRBJ1-5; a possible D gene is TRBD1 (5 bases). Germline CDR1 and CDR2: ENHRY and SYGVKD. V lost 0 bases to trimming and J lost 3 bases, with 9 bases between them. The CDR3 extends over 15 amino acids. The CDR3 DNA reads as TGTGCCATCAGTGAGTCTGACAGCTACAATCAGCCCCAGCATTTT. As protein: CAISESDSYNQPQHF.

The chain links TRBV6-1 to TRBJ2-3; 7 bases are a match to TRBD1. V shed 3 bases, J shed 2 bases, and the junction held 5 bases outside the gene matches. The CDR3 is 15 amino acids. Germline V lookup: CDR1 MNHNS, CDR2 SASEGT. The CDR3 region has the DNA TGTGCCAGCAGTGAGAGTGGGACAGCCACAGATACGCAGTATTTT. It specifies CASSESGTATDTQYF.

The CDR3 loop is CASSYSGTDRYNEQFF. CDR3 nucleotide sequence: TGTGCCAGCAGTTACTCCGGGACAGATCGTTACAATGAGCAGTTCTTC. The chain couples TRBV6-5 to TRBJ2-1, with 7 bases identical to TRBD1. The length of the CDR3 is 16 residues. The V gene end was trimmed by 0 bases and the J gene end by 4 bases; junction bases not matched to a gene: 6. CDR1 and CDR2 from the germline V gene are MNHEY and SVGAGI.

The chain uses TRBV11-3 and TRBJ2-3, with D perhaps TRBD2 (5 bases). The CDR3 is made up of 16 amino acids. The V end was cut by 5 bases, the J end by 6 bases, with 21 bases between. Germline loops: CDR1 SGHNT, CDR2 YENEEA. The CDR3 DNA is TGTGCCAGCAGCCCGGGATATACCCATGAAGGGGATACGCAGTATTTT. This translates into CASSPGYTHEGDTQYF.

The chain combines TRBV18 with TRBJ2-1; TRBD2 might be the D (5 bases). The germline gives CDR1 KGHSH, CDR2 LQKENI. The CDR3 covers 16 residues. The V end was cut by 2 bases, the J end by 7 bases, with 18 bases between. The CDR3 sequence: CASSPAGLTTQNEQFF. CDR3 coding DNA: TGTGCCAGCTCACCAGCCGGACTGACCACACAGAATGAGCAGTTCTTC.

The chain combines TRBV29-1 with TRBJ2-1; a possible D gene is TRBD2 (6 bases). This CDR3 contains 15 residues. Germline assignment: CDR1 SQVTM and CDR2 ANQGSEA. Trimming took 1 base from V and 8 from J, leaving 18 bases between them. The CDR3 DNA reads TGCAGCGTTGAAGGCGGGGCGACGGCTAGGGATGAGCAGTTCTTC. It is translated as CSVEGGATARDEQFF.

The rearrangement links TRBV5-6 to TRBJ2-2, with D unresolved. Germline lookup yields CDR1 SGHDT and CDR2 YYEEEE. The ends were cut back, 0 bases at V and 5 bases at J, with 14 bases in the middle. The CDR3 runs to 16 residues. In DNA form, the CDR3 reads TGTGCCAGCAGCTTGGAAGTGGGCAGAAGGACCGGGGAGCTGTTTTTT. Its protein is CASSLEVGRRTGELFF.

The chain couples TRBV7-8 to TRBJ1-1; unclear D gene. This CDR3 contains 13 residues. V lost 4 bases and J 1 base, leaving 7 bases between the germline ends. In germline, CDR1 is SGHVS, CDR2 FQNEAQ. The CDR3 nucleotides read TGTGCCAGCAGCTCCCGTCGGAACACTGAAGCTTTCTTT. Its protein is CASSSRRNTEAFF.

The sample holds one count of this clone. The genes are TRBV15 and TRBJ2-7; TRBD2 might be the D (6 bases). CDR1 LNHNV and CDR2 YYDKDF come from the germline V gene (reference sequence). V was pared by 0 bases and J by 0 bases, with 9 bases between. The CDR3 sequence is 15 residues long. The CDR3 protein is CATSREGTASYEQYV. DNA of the CDR3: TGTGCCACCAGCAGAGAGGGGACTGCCTCCTACGAGCAGTACGTC.

J is TRBJ2-1 and V is TRBV7-2, with 8 bases identical to TRBD2. Looked up from germline, CDR1 is SGHTA and CDR2 is FQGNSA. The CDR3 length is 14 residues. Trimming at V came to 8 bases and at J to 6 bases, leaving 9 bases not matched to a gene. As DNA, the CDR3 is TGTGCCAGCGCCCGGGGGGGGGCCGTCAATGAGCAGTTCTTC. Protein: CASARGGAVNEQFF.

The chain uses TRBV6-6 and TRBJ2-7; 7 bases agree with TRBD1. Germline CDR1 MNHNY, CDR2 SVGAGI (reference sequence). The junction had 6 bases not matched to a gene; V was cut back by 2 bases and J by 2 bases. CDR3 size: 15 residues. This CDR3 reads CASSYTSTGPYEQYF. In DNA, the CDR3 is TGTGCCAGCAGTTACACCTCGACAGGGCCCTACGAGCAGTACTTC.

This clone appeared once. This sequence joins TRBV6-1 and TRBJ1-5; D might be TRBD1 (6 bases). Germline lookup yields CDR1 MNHNS and CDR2 SASEGT. CDR3 size: 14 residues. V gave up 2 bases and J gave up 4 bases, with 9 bases separating them. This CDR3 is CASSEFTGNQPQHF. The DNA of the CDR3 is TGTGCCAGCAGTGAATTTACAGGGAATCAGCCCCAGCATTTT.

This clone occurred once. Additional DNA sequences in this sample encode the identical CDR3. The chain combines TRBV7-2 with TRBJ1-1; no reliable D call. The germline V gene has CDR1 SGHTA and CDR2 FQGNSA. The CDR3 covers 14 residues. V shed 2 bases and J shed 0 bases, with 7 bases lying between them. The CDR3 nucleotides are TGTGCCAGCAGCTTATCGGGGTTGAACACTGAAGCTTTCTTT. Protein: CASSLSGLNTEAFF.